A single sample is the source of the 10 T cell receptor beta chains below, sequenced in a study of beta chain features in type 1 diabetes (dated by TCRdb to 2017 to 2018). The library relied on the immunoSEQ multiplex PCR assay. The entire isolated RNA was reverse transcribed using the High Capacity cDNA Reverse Transcription Kit, and thus expressed TCRB transcripts were sequenced. The clones in this table, taken by TCRdb from immuneACCESS, are in-frame only. Not every clone is retained; where verified, under half of the shortfall comes from an unresolved V gene, and the cause of the rest is unknown. The sample yields about 450,000 clones; around 10% were counted once. The biggest ten clones account for 0.04% to 0.05% of the sample. Sequences were obtained from naive CD4+ T cells from blood. The sample's cell subset or site label, decoded: true naive CD4+ T cells. These receptors originate from a woman aged 18-35 years in good health.

This sequence joins TRBV6-5 and TRBJ2-1; TRBD2 is a possible D gene (5 bases). Trimming removed 7 bases at V and 6 bases at J, with 16 bases between. Germline CDR1 is MNHEY and CDR2 is SVGAGI. This CDR3 is 14 amino acids long. CDR3 loop: CASKRTRWGNEQFF. CDR3 sequence (DNA): TGTGCCAGCAAGCGGACGAGATGGGGCAATGAGCAGTTCTTC.

This clone was counted only a few times. V gene TRBV2 combines with J gene TRBJ1-1, with D uncertain. Germline CDR1 SNHLY, CDR2 FYNNEI. The germline V and J ends were trimmed by 2 bases and 10 bases, with 8 bases remaining between them. The CDR3 length is 11 residues. CDR3 residues: CASSEQRSAFF. In nucleotides, the CDR3 is TGTGCCAGCAGTGAACAGCGATCAGCTTTCTTT.

The rearrangement joins TRBV2 to TRBJ2-4; D remains ambiguous. The CDR3 contains 15 residues. Trimming removed 7 bases from V and 0 bases from J, with 13 bases in between. Germline V lookup: CDR1 SNHLY, CDR2 FYNNEI. For the CDR3, the DNA is TGTGCCAGCACGGACGGCCAACTAGCCAAAAACATTCAGTACTTC. It yields the protein CASTDGQLAKNIQYF.

This clone appeared a few times. The chain recombines TRBV11-3 with TRBJ2-1, with D maybe TRBD1 (6 bases). CDR3 length equals 13 residues. CDR1 is SGHNT and CDR2 is YENEEA in the germline V gene. The V end lost 6 bases, the J end lost 5 bases, and 11 bases lay between the germline ends. CDR3 amino acids: CASSSRTDNEQFF. The CDR3 nucleotides are TGTGCCAGCAGTTCTAGGACAGACAATGAGCAGTTCTTC. Drawing the rest from reference TRBV11-3 and TRBJ2-1, the complete variable domain is EAGVVQSPRYKIIEKKQPVAFWCNPISGHNTLYWYLQNLGQGPELLIRYENEEAVDDSQLPKDRFSAERLKGVDSTLKIQPAELGDSAVYLCASSSRTDNEQFFGPGTRLTVL.

This clone was detected only a few times. The rearrangement links TRBV25-1 to TRBJ2-2; TRBD1 might be the D (6 bases). The CDR3 extends over 15 amino acids. Per the germline V gene, CDR1 is MGHDK and CDR2 is SYGVNS. V was pared by 4 bases and J by 0 bases, with 9 bases between. The CDR3 loop is CASSGTAPNTGELFF. In nucleotides, the CDR3 is TGTGCCAGCAGTGGGACAGCCCCGAACACCGGGGAGCTGTTTTTT.

This clone was seen a few times. The gene calls are TRBV7-3 and TRBJ2-1; possible D gene TRBD1, 6 bases. The V end was cut by 5 bases, the J end by 0 bases, with 11 bases between. The germline V gene encodes CDR1 SGHTA and CDR2 FQGTGA. The CDR3 extends over 15 amino acids. This CDR3 is CASSPGRGSYNEQFF. The CDR3 DNA reads as TGTGCCAGCAGCCCCGGCAGGGGCTCCTACAATGAGCAGTTCTTC.

There are a few counts of this clone. The V call is TRBV5-4, the J call TRBJ2-5, with a weak D call TRBD1 (5 bases). Germline V gene sequence: CDR1 SGHNT, CDR2 YYREEE (reference sequence). CDR3 size: 12 residues. V was pared by 6 bases and J by 1 base, with 7 bases between. The CDR3 coding sequence is TGTGCCAGCAACCAGGGCCAAGAGACCCAGTACTTC. Translating gives CASNQGQETQYF.

A few counts support this clone. The chain combines TRBV6-6 with TRBJ1-1; D perhaps matches TRBD1 (6 bases). V lost 7 bases and J lost 5, with 20 bases in between. CDR3 length equals 15 residues. Germline values: CDR1 MNHNY, CDR2 SVGAGI (reference sequence). CDR3 amino acids: CASTRFTGIGTEAFF. The CDR3 nucleotides are TGTGCCAGCACCCGCTTTACAGGGATAGGAACTGAAGCTTTCTTT.

V gene TRBV5-1 combines with J gene TRBJ1-6; TRBD1 matches 8 bases. This CDR3 has 17 residues. Germline CDR1 SGHRS, CDR2 YFSETQ. The J segment lost 9 bases and the V segment lost 0 bases, leaving 11 bases of the junction unmatched. The CDR3 loop reads CASSLGAGGQPSSPLHF. The CDR3 DNA reads as TGCGCCAGCAGCTTGGGTGCAGGGGGCCAGCCGAGTTCACCCCTCCACTTT.

The CDR3 coding sequence is TGTGCCAGCTCACCCCAAGCGGGAATCACAGATACGCAGTATTTT. This translates into CASSPQAGITDTQYF. This rearrangement joins TRBV18 to TRBJ2-3, with 7 bases aligning to TRBD2. Per the germline V gene, CDR1 is KGHSH and CDR2 is LQKENI. V lost 3 bases to trimming and J lost 2 bases; unmatched junction nucleotides: 5. There are 15 residues in the CDR3. The full variable domain, its missing parts supplied by reference TRBV18 and TRBJ2-3, is NAGVMQNPRHLVRRRGQEARLRCSPMKGHSHVYWYRQLPEEGLKFMVYLQKENIIDESGMPKERFSAEFPKEGPSILRIQQVVRGDSAAYFCASSPQAGITDTQYFGPGTRLTVL.